The 16 T cell receptor beta chains given below trace back to one sample, sequenced in a study of blood T cells in healthy people across ages. The second PCR ran about 6 to 11 cycles with a sample-barcoded 5' primer and J-beta primers. TCRdb reanalysed the 5' RACE reads using MiXCR and keeps one entry per CDR3 protein. The sample has about 1.1 million distinct CDR3 sequences, roughly two fifths seen once. Sequencing used blood. These receptors all stem from a young man in good health.

Remarks on this clonotype: A read error may be the cause here, since a much bigger clone is one base away. This chain connects TRBV27 to TRBJ1-1; maybe TRBD1 (5 bases). The germline V and J ends were trimmed by 6 bases and 4 bases, with 9 bases remaining between them. The CDR3 extends over 12 amino acids. Germline assignment: CDR1 MNHEY and CDR2 SMNVEV (reference sequence). This CDR3 is CASRGGSTEAFF. CDR3 bases: TGTGCCAGCAGGGGGGGGAGCACTGAAGCTTTCTTT.

This CDR3 is CASSLEPDYGYTF. DNA of the CDR3: TGTGCCAGCTCACTGGAGCCGGACTATGGCTACACCTTC. V usage is TRBV18 and J usage is TRBJ1-2; no clear D gene. The CDR3 has 13 amino acids. The V gene's germline CDR1 is KGHSH and CDR2 LQKENI. The germline V and J ends were trimmed by 4 bases and 3 bases, with 9 bases remaining between them.

V gene TRBV2 combines with J gene TRBJ2-4; D is unresolved. The CDR3 sequence is 12 residues long. The V gene's germline CDR1 is SNHLY and CDR2 FYNNEI. Trimming took 6 bases from V and 4 from J, leaving 7 bases between them. CDR3 protein: CASRTAKNIQYF. Written as DNA, the CDR3 is TGTGCCAGCAGAACAGCTAAAAACATTCAGTACTTC.

The chain is built from TRBV18 and TRBJ2-2; the D is unclear. V lost 0 bases and J 4 bases, leaving 9 bases between the germline ends. From germline, CDR1 is KGHSH and CDR2 LQKENI. CDR3 length: 15 amino acids. CDR3 nucleotides: TGTGCCAGCTCACCACCGGGGTTTGGCACCGGGGAGCTGTTTTTT. It yields the protein CASSPPGFGTGELFF.

This chain connects TRBV3-1 to TRBJ2-7; D gene ambiguous. The CDR3 consists of 14 residues. Germline V gives CDR1 LGHDT, CDR2 YNNKEL (reference sequence). Trimming took off 1 base at V and 0 bases at J, with 7 bases between the two ends. CDR3 region: CASSQAADSYEQYF. The CDR3 DNA reads as TGTGCCAGCAGCCAAGCCGCCGACTCCTACGAGCAGTACTTC.

The J gene is TRBJ1-1, the V gene TRBV7-9; 9 nucleotides align to TRBD1. This CDR3 contains 13 residues. Germline lookup yields CDR1 SEHNR and CDR2 FQNEAQ (reference sequence). V shed 3 bases and J 12 bases; nucleotides not matched to a gene: 8. The CDR3 DNA reads TGTGCCAGCAGCTTTCCGGAACAGGGGGCTCCTTTCTTT. It specifies CASSFPEQGAPFF. The full variable domain, its missing parts supplied by reference TRBV7-9 and TRBJ1-1, is DTGVSQNPRHKITKRGQNVTFRCDPISEHNRLYWYRQTLGQGPEFLTYFQNEAQLEKSRLLSDRFSAERPKGSFSTLEIQRTEQGDSAMYLCASSFPEQGAPFFGQGTRLTVV.

This clonotype was observed a single time. The V and J genes are TRBV6-5 and TRBJ1-2; 7 bases map to TRBD1. The V gene's germline CDR1 is MNHEY and CDR2 SVGAGI. The CDR3 has 15 amino acids. The V gene end was trimmed by 0 bases and the J gene end by 8 bases; junction bases not matched to a gene: 9. Here the CDR3 reads CASSYSSQGVEGYTF. As DNA, the CDR3 is TGTGCCAGCAGTTACTCGTCCCAGGGGGTGGAAGGCTACACCTTC.

This clonotype has a handful of counts. V and J are TRBV2 and TRBJ2-3, with TRBD2 as a possible D gene (6 bases). Trimming removed 1 base at V and 0 bases at J, with 11 bases between. Germline V lookup: CDR1 SNHLY, CDR2 FYNNEI. This CDR3 has 16 residues. CDR3 region: CASSEGRGMSTDTQYF. CDR3 coding DNA: TGTGCCAGCAGTGAAGGGCGGGGTATGAGCACAGATACGCAGTATTTT.

This rearrangement joins TRBV4-3 to TRBJ1-1, with TRBD1 matching 7 bases. The V gene's germline CDR1 is LGHNA and CDR2 YSLEER. The CDR3 has 15 residues. The J segment lost 3 bases and the V segment lost 0 bases, leaving 4 bases of the junction unmatched. The CDR3 loop reads CASSQETGEDTEAFF. The DNA for the CDR3 is TGCGCCAGCAGCCAAGAAACAGGGGAAGACACTGAAGCTTTCTTT.

This chain joins TRBV5-1 and TRBJ2-3, with TRBD2 matching 10 bases. CDR1 is SGHRS and CDR2 is YFSETQ in the germline V gene. V trimming: 4 bases; J trimming: 3 bases; junction bases outside the gene matches: 11. This CDR3 spans 17 amino acids. CDR3 DNA sequence: TGCGCCAGCAGCCAATCAACCAGCGGGGGGGTTACAGATACGCAGTATTTT. Protein product: CASSQSTSGGVTDTQYF.

The chain is built from TRBV12-3 or TRBV12-4 and TRBJ2-7; tentative D call: TRBD2 (6 bases). This CDR3 region has 13 residues. Trimming cost V 6 bases and J 7 bases, with 16 bases left between them. Written as DNA, the CDR3 is TGTGCCAGCAGCCCTGGAGGGGTAGATGAGCAGTACTTC. Translated: CASSPGGVDEQYF.

The chain is built from TRBV11-1 and TRBJ2-1, with D possibly TRBD2 on 5 matching bases. The DNA end favors TRBJ2-7, so the J call may be wrong. In germline, CDR1 is SGHAT, CDR2 FQDESV (reference sequence). CDR3 length: 16 amino acids. The CDR3 spells CASRASTRGHYNEQYF. The CDR3 region has the DNA TGTGCCAGCAGGGCTAGCACCCGGGGTCACTACAATGAGCAGTACTTC.

CDR3 residues: CSPGIAYEQYF. The DNA of the CDR3 is TGCAGCCCGGGGATCGCCTACGAGCAGTACTTC. The chain has TRBV20-1 and TRBJ2-4; the D gene is possibly TRBD2 (5 bases). The J call is uncertain, as TRBJ2-7 better fits the DNA end. The germline V gene encodes CDR1 DFQATT and CDR2 SNEGSKA (reference sequence). This CDR3 comprises 11 residues.

J is TRBJ1-1 and V is TRBV11-2; D is uncertain. Germline lookup yields CDR1 SGHAT and CDR2 FQNNGV. This CDR3 region has 13 residues. V shed 5 bases and J shed 4 bases, with 11 bases lying between them. The CDR3 DNA reads as TGTGCCAGCAGCCCCGAACACGGCACTGAAGCTTTCTTT. Its translation: CASSPEHGTEAFF.

Here the CDR3 DNA reads TGTGCCTGCCGTCTTAAAGGGGTTTTAGGAAAACTGTTTTTT. Translating gives CACRLKGVLGKLFF. V and J are TRBV30 and TRBJ1-4; possible D gene TRBD1, 5 bases. Trimming stripped 6 bases from V and 10 bases from J, with 21 bases between. The germline V gene has CDR1 GTSNPN and CDR2 SVGIG (reference sequence). The CDR3 consists of 14 residues.

The table lists this clonotype with a few counts. The J gene is TRBJ1-2, the V gene TRBV6-6; TRBD1 aligns across 7 bases. With 5 bases clipped from V and 2 bases from J, the junction kept 5 bases outside the gene matches. CDR3 length: 14 amino acids. The germline V gene has CDR1 MNHNY and CDR2 SVGAGI (reference sequence). This CDR3 reads CASSTEQGNYGYTF. CDR3 sequence (DNA): TGTGCCAGCAGTACTGAACAGGGGAACTATGGCTACACCTTC.